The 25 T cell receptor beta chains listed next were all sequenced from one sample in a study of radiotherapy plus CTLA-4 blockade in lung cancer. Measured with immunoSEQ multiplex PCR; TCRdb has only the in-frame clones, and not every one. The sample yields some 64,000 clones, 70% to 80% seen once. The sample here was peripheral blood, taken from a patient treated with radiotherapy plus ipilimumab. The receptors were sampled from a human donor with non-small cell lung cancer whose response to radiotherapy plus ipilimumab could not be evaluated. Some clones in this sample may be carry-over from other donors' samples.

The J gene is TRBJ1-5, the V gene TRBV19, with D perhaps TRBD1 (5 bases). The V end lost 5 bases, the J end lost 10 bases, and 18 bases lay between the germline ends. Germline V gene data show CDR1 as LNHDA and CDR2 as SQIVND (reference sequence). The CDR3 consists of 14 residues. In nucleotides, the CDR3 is TGTGCCAGTAGTTCCCCAGGGTATGGAATTCCCCAGCATTTT. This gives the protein CASSSPGYGIPQHF.

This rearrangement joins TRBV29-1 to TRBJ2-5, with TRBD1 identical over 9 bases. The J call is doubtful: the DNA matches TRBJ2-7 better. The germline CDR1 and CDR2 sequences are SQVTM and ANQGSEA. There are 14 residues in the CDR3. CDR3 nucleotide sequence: TGCAGCGTGACCCTCGGGACAGGGCCCTACGAGCAGTACTTC. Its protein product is CSVTLGTGPYEQYF.

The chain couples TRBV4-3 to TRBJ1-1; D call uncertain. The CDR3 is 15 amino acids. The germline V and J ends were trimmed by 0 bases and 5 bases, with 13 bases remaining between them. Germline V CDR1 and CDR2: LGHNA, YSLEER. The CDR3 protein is CASSQDSGFRTEAFF. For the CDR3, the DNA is TGCGCCAGCAGCCAAGATTCGGGGTTTCGAACTGAAGCTTTCTTT.

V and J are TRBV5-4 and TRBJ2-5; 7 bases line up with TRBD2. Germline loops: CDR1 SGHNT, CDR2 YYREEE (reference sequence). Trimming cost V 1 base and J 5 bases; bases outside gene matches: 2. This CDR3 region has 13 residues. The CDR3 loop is CASSLTSDETQYF. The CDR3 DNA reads TGTGCCAGCAGCTTGACTAGCGATGAGACCCAGTACTTC.

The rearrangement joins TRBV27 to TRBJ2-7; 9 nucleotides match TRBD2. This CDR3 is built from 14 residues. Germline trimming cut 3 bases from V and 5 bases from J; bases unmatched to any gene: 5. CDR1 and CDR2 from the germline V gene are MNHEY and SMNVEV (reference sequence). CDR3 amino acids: CASSFSGGPHEQYF. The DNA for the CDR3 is TGTGCCAGCAGTTTTAGCGGGGGTCCCCACGAGCAGTACTTC.

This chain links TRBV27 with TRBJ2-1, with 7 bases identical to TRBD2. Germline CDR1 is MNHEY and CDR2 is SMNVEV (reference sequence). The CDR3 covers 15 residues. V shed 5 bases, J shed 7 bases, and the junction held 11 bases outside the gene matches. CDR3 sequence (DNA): TGTGCCAGCAGTCGGGGGGTCGCTCGGGATAATGAGCAGTTCTTC. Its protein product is CASSRGVARDNEQFF.

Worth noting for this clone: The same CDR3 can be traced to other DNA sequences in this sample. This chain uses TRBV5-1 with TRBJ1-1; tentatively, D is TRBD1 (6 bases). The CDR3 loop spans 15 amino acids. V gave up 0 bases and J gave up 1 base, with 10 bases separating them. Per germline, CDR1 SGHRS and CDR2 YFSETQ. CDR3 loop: CASSLEGHRNTEAFF. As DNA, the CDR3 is TGCGCCAGCAGCTTGGAGGGACATCGGAACACTGAAGCTTTCTTT.

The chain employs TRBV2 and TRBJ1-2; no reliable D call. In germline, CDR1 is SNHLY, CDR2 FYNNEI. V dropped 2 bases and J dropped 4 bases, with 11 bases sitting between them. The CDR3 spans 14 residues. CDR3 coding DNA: TGTGCCAGCAGTGAAAGGCCCGCTAGCTATGGCTACACCTTC. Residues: CASSERPASYGYTF.

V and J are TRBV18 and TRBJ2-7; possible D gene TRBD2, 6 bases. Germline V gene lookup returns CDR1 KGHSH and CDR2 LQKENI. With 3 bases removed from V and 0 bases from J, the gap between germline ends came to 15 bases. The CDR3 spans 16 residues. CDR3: CASSPSVGGSSYEQYF. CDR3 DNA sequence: TGTGCCAGCTCACCCTCCGTTGGGGGGAGCTCCTACGAGCAGTACTTC.

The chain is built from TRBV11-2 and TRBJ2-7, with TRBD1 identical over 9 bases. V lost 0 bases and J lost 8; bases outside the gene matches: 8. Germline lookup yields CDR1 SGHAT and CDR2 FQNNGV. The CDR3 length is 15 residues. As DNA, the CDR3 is TGTGCCAGCAGCTTAGATCCCGGGACAGGGAGGAAGCAGTACTTC. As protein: CASSLDPGTGRKQYF.

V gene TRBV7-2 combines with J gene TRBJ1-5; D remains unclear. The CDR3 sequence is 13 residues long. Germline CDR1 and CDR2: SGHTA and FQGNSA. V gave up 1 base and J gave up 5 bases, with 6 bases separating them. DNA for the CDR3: TGTGCCAGCAGCTTAGACACCTATCAGCCCCAGCATTTT. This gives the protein CASSLDTYQPQHF.

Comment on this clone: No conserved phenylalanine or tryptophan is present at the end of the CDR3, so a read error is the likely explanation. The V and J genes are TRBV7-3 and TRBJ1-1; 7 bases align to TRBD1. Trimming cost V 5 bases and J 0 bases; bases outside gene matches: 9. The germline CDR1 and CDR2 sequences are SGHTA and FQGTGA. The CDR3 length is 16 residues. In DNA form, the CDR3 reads TGTGCCAGCAGCCCCGGACAGGTGGTCATGAACACTGAAGCTTTCCTT. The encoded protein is CASSPGQVVMNTEAFL.

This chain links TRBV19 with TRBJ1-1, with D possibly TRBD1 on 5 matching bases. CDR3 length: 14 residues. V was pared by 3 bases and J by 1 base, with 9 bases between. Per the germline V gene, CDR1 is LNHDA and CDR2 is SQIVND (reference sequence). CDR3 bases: TGTGCCAGTAGTATTTCCACAGGGAACACTGAAGCTTTCTTT. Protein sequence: CASSISTGNTEAFF.

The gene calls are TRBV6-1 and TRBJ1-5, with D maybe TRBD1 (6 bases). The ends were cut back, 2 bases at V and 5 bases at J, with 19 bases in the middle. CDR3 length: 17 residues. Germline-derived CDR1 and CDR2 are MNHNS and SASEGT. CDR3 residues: CASSEPLPGQFHQPQHF. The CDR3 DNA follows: TGTGCCAGCAGTGAACCGCTCCCGGGACAATTTCATCAGCCCCAGCATTTT.

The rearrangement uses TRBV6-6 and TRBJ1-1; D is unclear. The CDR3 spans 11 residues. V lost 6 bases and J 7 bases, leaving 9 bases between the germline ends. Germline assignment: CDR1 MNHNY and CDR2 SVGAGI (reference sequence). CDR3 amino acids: CASSLVFEAFF. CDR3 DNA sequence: TGTGCCAGCAGCCTTGTCTTTGAAGCTTTCTTT.

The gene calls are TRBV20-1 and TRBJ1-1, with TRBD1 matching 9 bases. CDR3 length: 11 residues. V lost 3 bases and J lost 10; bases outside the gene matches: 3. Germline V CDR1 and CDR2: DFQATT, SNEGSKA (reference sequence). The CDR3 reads CSASEDRGAFF. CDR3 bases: TGCAGTGCTAGTGAGGACAGGGGAGCTTTCTTT.

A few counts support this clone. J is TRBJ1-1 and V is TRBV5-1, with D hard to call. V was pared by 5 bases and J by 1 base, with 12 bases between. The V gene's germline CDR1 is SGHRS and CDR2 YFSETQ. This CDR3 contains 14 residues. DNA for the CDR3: TGCGCCAGCAGGTTAGAACCTCAGAACACTGAAGCTTTCTTT. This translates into CASRLEPQNTEAFF.

CDR3 nucleotides: TGTGCCAGCAGCTTGCCCCTCAGTCTCAAAAACATTCAGTACTTC. Amino acid sequence: CASSLPLSLKNIQYF. The V gene is TRBV5-8, the J gene TRBJ2-4; D gene uncertain. V lost 1 base to trimming and J lost 3 bases, with 11 bases between them. Germline values: CDR1 SGHTS, CDR2 YDEGEE. CDR3 length: 15 amino acids.

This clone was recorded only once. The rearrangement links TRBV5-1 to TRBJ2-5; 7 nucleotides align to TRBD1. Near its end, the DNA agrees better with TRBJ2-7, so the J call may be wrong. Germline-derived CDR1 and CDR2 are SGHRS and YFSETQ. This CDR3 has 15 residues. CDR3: CASSLGPGGPYEQYF. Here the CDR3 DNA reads TGCGCCAGCAGCTTGGGGCCAGGGGGTCCGTACGAGCAGTACTTC.

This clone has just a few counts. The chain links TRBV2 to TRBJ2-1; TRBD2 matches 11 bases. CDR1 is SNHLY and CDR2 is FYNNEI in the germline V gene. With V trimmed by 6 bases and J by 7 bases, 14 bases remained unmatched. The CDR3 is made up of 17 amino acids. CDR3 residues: CASREIAGGPGKNEQFF. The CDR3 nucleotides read TGTGCCAGCAGAGAAATAGCGGGGGGGCCGGGAAAGAATGAGCAGTTCTTC.

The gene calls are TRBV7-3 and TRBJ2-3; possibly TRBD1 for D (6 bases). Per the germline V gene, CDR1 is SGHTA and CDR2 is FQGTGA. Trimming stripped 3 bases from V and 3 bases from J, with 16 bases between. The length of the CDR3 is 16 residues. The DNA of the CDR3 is TGTGCCAGCAGCTTCGATGCAGGGGCATGGACAGATACGCAGTATTTT. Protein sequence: CASSFDAGAWTDTQYF.

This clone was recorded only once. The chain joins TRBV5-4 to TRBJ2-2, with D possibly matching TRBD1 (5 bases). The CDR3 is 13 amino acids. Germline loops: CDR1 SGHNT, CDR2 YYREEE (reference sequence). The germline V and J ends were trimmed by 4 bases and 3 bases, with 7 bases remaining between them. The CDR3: CASSARDTGELFF. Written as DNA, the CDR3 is TGTGCCAGCAGCGCCAGGGACACCGGGGAGCTGTTTTTT.

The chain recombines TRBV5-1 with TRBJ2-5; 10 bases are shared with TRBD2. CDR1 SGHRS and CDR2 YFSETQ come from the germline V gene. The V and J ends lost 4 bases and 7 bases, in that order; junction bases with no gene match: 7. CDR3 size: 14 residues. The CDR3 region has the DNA TGCGCCAGCAGCCTAGGACTAGCGGCCTTGACCCAGTACTTC. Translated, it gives CASSLGLAALTQYF.

CDR3: CASSYSPTGTYEKLFF. The CDR3 region has the DNA TGTGCCAGCAGTTACTCGCCGACAGGGACGTATGAAAAACTGTTTTTT. This chain joins TRBV6-5 and TRBJ1-4; 7 bases fit TRBD1. In germline, CDR1 is MNHEY, CDR2 SVGAGI. The CDR3 is 16 residues long. V trimming: 0 bases; J trimming: 6 bases; junction bases outside the gene matches: 7.

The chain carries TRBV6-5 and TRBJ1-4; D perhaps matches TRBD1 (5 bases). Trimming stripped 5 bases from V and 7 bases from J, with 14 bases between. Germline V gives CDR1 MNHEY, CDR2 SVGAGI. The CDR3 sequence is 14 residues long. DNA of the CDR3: TGTGCCAGCAGTGTGACAGTCTTTGGTGAAAAACTGTTTTTT. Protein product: CASSVTVFGEKLFF.